Listed below are T cell receptor beta chains from one sample, sequenced in a study of cytomegalovirus exposure and HLA in healthy donors. TCRdb's copy holds only in-frame clones and misses some; the assay was immunoSEQ multiplex PCR. Here the sample spans under 200,000 clones, more than 80% being singletons. Sequencing used PBMCs. These receptors were obtained from a woman under 30 in good health and CMV-seropositive. CDR3s leave out the opening cysteine and the closing phenylalanine or tryptophan.

length: 13; V: TRBV19; J: TRBJ2-7; CDR3: ASSIQASGNYEQY
length: 13; V: TRBV5-4; J: TRBJ2-1; CDR3: ASSSTSGGANEQF
length: 12; V: TRBV7-9; J: TRBJ1-2; CDR3: ASSPLLDSHGYT
length: 12; V: TRBV5-1; J: TRBJ1-1; CDR3: ASSTGQGNTEAF
length: 17; V: TRBV7-9; J: TRBJ2-1; CDR3: ASSPGEGTPGANYNEQF
length: 12; V: TRBV28; J: TRBJ2-3; CDR3: ASSLKTGGDTQY
length: 13; V: TRBV10-1; J: TRBJ2-1; CDR3: ASSEGRDFRNEQF
length: 12; V: TRBV19; J: TRBJ2-2; CDR3: ASSSGQTTGELF
length: 14; V: TRBV27; J: TRBJ1-5; CDR3: ASSLLGGGSNQPQH
length: 11; V: TRBV12-5; J: TRBJ1-1; CDR3: ASGNSGFTEAF
length: 11; V: TRBV7-6; J: TRBJ2-7; CDR3: ASSSQADYEQY
length: 10; V: TRBV10-3; J: TRBJ1-5; CDR3: AISDRGQPQH
length: 13; V: TRBV9; J: TRBJ2-1; CDR3: ASKRTSGGLDEQF
length: 11; V: TRBV19; J: TRBJ1-2; CDR3: ATQTQGSYGYT
length: 13; V: TRBV18; J: TRBJ1-2; CDR3: ASSGPGRGGYGYT
length: 14; V: TRBV4-3; J: TRBJ2-5; CDR3: ASSQDPPGQQETQY
length: 16; V: TRBV27; J: TRBJ1-6; CDR3: ASTSVFGKALGDSPLH
length: 13; V: TRBV7-2; J: TRBJ1-2; CDR3: ASSLTQDTNYGYT
length: 11; V: TRBV30; J: TRBJ2-5; CDR3: AWAGQGEQTQY
length: 13; V: TRBV28; J: TRBJ2-7; CDR3: ASNLAGGGSYEQY